The 14 T cell receptor beta chains reported below all come from one sample, sequenced in a study of blood T cell repertoires in COVID-19. Sequencing used immunoSEQ multiplex PCR; TCRdb keeps in-frame clones, though not all of them. The sample holds around 58,000 clones; roughly 90% are singletons and the top ten take roughly an eighth. The specimen was peripheral blood. The receptors here all came from a man aged 55 to 70 with active COVID-19.

This chain uses TRBV14 with TRBJ1-6; the match to TRBD1 covers 8 bases. This CDR3 spans 15 amino acids. The junction had 4 bases not matched to a gene; V was cut back by 4 bases and J by 5 bases. The germline V gene has CDR1 SGHDN and CDR2 FVKESK. In DNA form, the CDR3 reads TGTGCCAGCAGCCGACAGGGGACAGATAATTCACCCCTCCACTTT. It translates to CASSRQGTDNSPLHF.

V gene TRBV12-3 or TRBV12-4 combines with J gene TRBJ1-3, with D maybe TRBD1 (6 bases). This CDR3 has 13 residues. V lost 3 bases to trimming and J lost 8 bases, with 11 bases between them. The CDR3: CASSLKEGDTIYF. CDR3 coding DNA: TGTGCCAGCAGTTTGAAAGAGGGGGACACCATATATTTT.

This chain joins TRBV11-3 and TRBJ2-5; no clear D gene. The germline CDR1 and CDR2 sequences are SGHNT and YENEEA. The V end was cut by 0 bases, the J end by 8 bases, with 10 bases between. The CDR3 has 13 residues. CDR3 bases: TGTGCCAGCAGCTTAGATCGCGGAGACACCCAGTACTTC. This gives the protein CASSLDRGDTQYF.

This chain joins TRBV6-5 and TRBJ2-7; TRBD1 matches at 10 bases. The CDR3 is made up of 14 amino acids. Germline assignment: CDR1 MNHEY and CDR2 SVGAGI. The V segment lost 5 bases and the J segment 3 bases; nucleotides outside the gene matches: 4. CDR3 residues: CASSRDRGGYEQYF. In nucleotides, the CDR3 is TGTGCCAGCAGTAGGGACAGGGGCGGCTACGAGCAGTACTTC.

The CDR3 sequence is CASSQDLWTPEAFF. In nucleotides, the CDR3 is TGTGCCAGCAGCCAAGATCTTTGGACTCCCGAAGCTTTCTTT. The V and J genes are TRBV3-1 (or the pseudogene TRBV3-2) and TRBJ1-1; D gene unclear. The CDR3 covers 14 residues. Germline V gene sequence: CDR1 LGHDT, CDR2 YNNKEL (reference sequence). V lost 0 bases to trimming and J lost 8 bases, with 13 bases between them.

This CDR3 reads CASSQDQGGGNQPQHF. The CDR3 DNA sequence: TGCGCCAGCAGCCAAGATCAGGGTGGGGGCAATCAGCCCCAGCATTTT. The chain uses TRBV4-1 and TRBJ1-5; possible D gene TRBD1, 5 bases. Trimming removed 0 bases from V and 2 bases from J, with 11 bases in between. This CDR3 has 16 amino acids. CDR1 is MGHRA and CDR2 is YSYEKL in the germline V gene.

The genes are TRBV7-2 and TRBJ1-4; 8 positions agree with TRBD1. Germline CDR1 reads SGHTA; CDR2 reads FQGNSA. This CDR3 has 16 amino acids. The trim removed 4 bases at V and 1 base at J, leaving 5 bases unmatched. The CDR3 sequence is CASSSTGAVTNEKLFF. The CDR3 nucleotides read TGTGCCAGCAGCTCGACAGGGGCGGTAACTAATGAAAAACTGTTTTTT.

The V call is TRBV7-2, the J call TRBJ2-1; unclear D gene. Germline assignment: CDR1 SGHTA and CDR2 FQGNSA. The CDR3 sequence is 15 residues long. The V gene lost 2 bases and the J gene lost 7 bases, with 15 bases spanning the gap. This CDR3 reads CASSLLQFFTNEQFF. DNA for the CDR3: TGTGCCAGCAGCTTACTTCAGTTCTTTACGAATGAGCAGTTCTTC.

This chain uses TRBV28 with TRBJ1-6; 7 nucleotides line up with TRBD1. V lost 5 bases to trimming and J lost 7 bases; unmatched junction nucleotides: 8. The CDR3 is 15 residues long. From germline, CDR1 is MDHEN and CDR2 SYDVKM. CDR3 sequence: CASSPSPGQNSPLHF. The CDR3 DNA reads TGTGCCAGCAGTCCTTCCCCGGGACAGAATTCACCCCTCCACTTT.

The chain's CDR3 is CASSPRGSGRNTGELFF. For the CDR3, the DNA is TGTGCCAGCAGCCCCCGGGGTAGCGGGAGGAACACCGGGGAGCTGTTTTTT. J is TRBJ2-2 and V is TRBV9, with TRBD2 matching 9 bases. The CDR3 has 17 residues. V was clipped by 4 bases and J by 1 base; unmatched bases: 8. Germline values: CDR1 SGDLS, CDR2 YYNGEE.

This chain links TRBV5-1 with TRBJ2-3; D ambiguous. This CDR3 comprises 14 residues. Looked up from germline, CDR1 is SGHRS and CDR2 is YFSETQ. Between the trimmed V and J ends, which lost 0 bases and 2 bases, there was a span of 7 bases. The CDR3 protein is CASSLERSTDTQYF. CDR3 coding DNA: TGCGCCAGCAGCTTGGAACGGTCCACAGATACGCAGTATTTT.

V and J are TRBV27 and TRBJ2-5, with D possibly matching TRBD2 (5 bases). V gave up 4 bases and J gave up 4 bases, with 10 bases separating them. Looked up from germline, CDR1 is MNHEY and CDR2 is SMNVEV (reference sequence). This CDR3 has 13 amino acids. DNA of the CDR3: TGTGCCAGCAGTTATTCGGGAACAGAGACCCAGTACTTC. This codes for CASSYSGTETQYF.

The chain uses TRBV4-1 and TRBJ1-1, with D possibly matching TRBD1 (5 bases). Between the trimmed V and J ends, which lost 3 bases and 6 bases, there was a span of 14 bases. Per germline, CDR1 MGHRA and CDR2 YSYEKL. The CDR3 extends over 14 amino acids. CDR3 region: CASSHTLREPEAFF. Written as DNA, the CDR3 is TGCGCCAGCAGCCATACCCTCAGGGAACCTGAAGCTTTCTTT.

The count of this clone is one. The V and J genes are TRBV10-3 and TRBJ2-7, with D perhaps matching TRBD2 (7 bases). Germline V lookup: CDR1 ENHRY, CDR2 SYGVKD. This CDR3 is built from 16 residues. V was shortened by 3 bases and J by 5 bases, with 20 bases between the two germline ends. CDR3 bases: TGTGCCATCAGTGACCCGGTGGGGGGGGGCGGCGACGAGCAGTACTTC. It is translated as CAISDPVGGGGDEQYF.